The text below deals with one TCR beta chain. A single base separates this from a much larger clone, so it may be a read error. Noted time point: pre-sensitization, week 0. Treatment given: therapeutic diphenylcyclopropenone sensitization with weekly scalp DPC. Using its own MiXCR run on the RACE reads, TCRdb lists one record per CDR3 protein. The profile shows some 98,000 distinct CDR3 sequences, less than 14% of them singletons. The sample originates from a study of human T cells and chemical hapten exposure. This CDR3 region has 15 residues. CDR1 MDHEN and CDR2 SYDVKM come from the germline V gene. The source was whole blood, collected in connection with sensitization to the hapten diphenylcyclopropenone (DPC). The chain has TRBV28 and TRBJ1-2; weak D call: TRBD1 (5 bases). The origin of this receptor is a woman in her fifties or sixties with alopecia areata. Some clones in this sample may be carry-over from other donors' samples. The CDR3: CGSSFGQGNYGGYTF. The DNA for the CDR3 is TGTGGCAGCAGTTTTGGGCAGGGAAATTACGGTGGCTACACCTTC.